This section outlines one TCR beta chain sequence together with its context. The data stem from a study of cytomegalovirus exposure and HLA in healthy donors. The PCR employed 60 Vbeta primers together with 13 Jbeta primers. The protocol was immunoSEQ multiplex PCR, while the TCRdb copy is restricted to in-frame clones and leaves out a portion. The sample holds approximately 150,000 clones; around 59% are singletons and the top ten take about 1.7%. Sequencing used PBMCs. The clonotype originates from a male donor in good health and CMV-seronegative.

The CDR3 reads CATSRVLGTASNQPQHF. CDR3 sequence (DNA): TGTGCCACCAGCAGAGTCCTCGGGACAGCAAGCAATCAGCCCCAGCATTTT. The genes are TRBV15 and TRBJ1-5, with 7 bases matching TRBD1. Germline V gene lookup returns CDR1 LNHNV and CDR2 YYDKDF (reference sequence). The CDR3 runs 17 residues. Trimming took 1 base from V and 1 from J; bases not matched to a gene: 7.